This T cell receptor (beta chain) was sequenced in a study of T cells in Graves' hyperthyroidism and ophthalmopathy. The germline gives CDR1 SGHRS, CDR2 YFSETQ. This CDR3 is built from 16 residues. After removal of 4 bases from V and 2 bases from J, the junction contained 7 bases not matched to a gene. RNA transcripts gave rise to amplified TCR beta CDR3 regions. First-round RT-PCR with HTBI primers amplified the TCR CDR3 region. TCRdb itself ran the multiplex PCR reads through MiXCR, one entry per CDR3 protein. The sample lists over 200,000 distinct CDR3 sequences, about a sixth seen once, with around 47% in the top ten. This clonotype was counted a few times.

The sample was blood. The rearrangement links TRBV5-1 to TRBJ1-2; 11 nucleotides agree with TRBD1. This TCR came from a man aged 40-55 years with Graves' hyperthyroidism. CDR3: CASSTGQGAQNYGYTF. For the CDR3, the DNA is TGCGCCAGCAGCACCGGACAGGGGGCGCAGAACTATGGCTACACCTTC.